This T cell receptor (beta chain) was identified during a study of T cell repertoires in cytomegalovirus infection. Each CDR3 protein is one row after TCRdb ran MiXCR on the reads. Among some 130,000 distinct CDR3 sequences, roughly a quarter were seen once, and the ten largest hold almost 35%. CDR3 length: 13 amino acids. The V gene's germline CDR1 is SNHLY and CDR2 FYNNEI. V dropped 5 bases and J dropped 8; count of bases not matched to a gene: 6. Worth noting for this clonotype: Its antigen remains unknown.

The clonotype originates from a human donor in good health (CMV status not recorded). Some clones in this sample may be carry-over from other donors' samples. The sample was PBMCs, sequenced either directly or after in vitro stimulation (not recorded which). This chain connects TRBV2 to TRBJ1-1; 9 nucleotides align to TRBD1. CDR3 bases: TGTGCCAGCAGTACCGGGACAGGGTACGAAGCTTTCTTT. It codes for CASSTGTGYEAFF.